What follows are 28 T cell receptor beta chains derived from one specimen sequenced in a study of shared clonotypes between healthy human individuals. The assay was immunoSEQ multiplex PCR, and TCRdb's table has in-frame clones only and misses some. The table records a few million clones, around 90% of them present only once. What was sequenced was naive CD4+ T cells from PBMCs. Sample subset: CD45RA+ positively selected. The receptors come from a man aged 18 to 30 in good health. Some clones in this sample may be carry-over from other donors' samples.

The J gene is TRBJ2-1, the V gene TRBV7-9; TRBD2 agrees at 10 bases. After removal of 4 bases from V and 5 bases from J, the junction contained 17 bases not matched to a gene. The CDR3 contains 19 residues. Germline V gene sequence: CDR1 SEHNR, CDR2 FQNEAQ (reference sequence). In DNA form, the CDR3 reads TGTGCCAGCAGCTCCCCCGGGGGGGTAGCGGGAGGTATACACAATGAGCAGTTCTTC. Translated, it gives CASSSPGGVAGGIHNEQFF.

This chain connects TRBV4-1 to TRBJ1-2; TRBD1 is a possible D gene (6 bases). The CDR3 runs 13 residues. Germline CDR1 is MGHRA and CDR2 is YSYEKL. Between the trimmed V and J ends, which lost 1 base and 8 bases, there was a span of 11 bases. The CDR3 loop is CASSQGQAGGYTF. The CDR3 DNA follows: TGCGCCAGCAGCCAAGGACAGGCGGGGGGCTACACCTTC.

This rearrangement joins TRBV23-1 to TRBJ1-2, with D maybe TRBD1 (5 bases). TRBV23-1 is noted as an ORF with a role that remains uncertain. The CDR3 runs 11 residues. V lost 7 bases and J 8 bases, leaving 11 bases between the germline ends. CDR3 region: CASNTRGGYTF. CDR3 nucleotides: TGCGCCAGCAACACGAGGGGAGGCTACACCTTC.

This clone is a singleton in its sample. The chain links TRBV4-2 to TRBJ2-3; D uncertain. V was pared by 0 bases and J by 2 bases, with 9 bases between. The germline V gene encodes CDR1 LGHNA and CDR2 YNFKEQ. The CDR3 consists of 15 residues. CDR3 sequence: CASSQDLGDTDTQYF. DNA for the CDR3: TGTGCCAGCAGCCAAGATCTCGGCGACACAGATACGCAGTATTTT.

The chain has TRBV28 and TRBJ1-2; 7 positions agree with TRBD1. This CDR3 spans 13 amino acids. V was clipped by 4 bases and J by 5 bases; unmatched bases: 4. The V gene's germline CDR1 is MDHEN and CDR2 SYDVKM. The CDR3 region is CASSSLQGYGYTF. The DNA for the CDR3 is TGTGCCAGCAGTTCGTTACAGGGGTATGGCTACACCTTC.

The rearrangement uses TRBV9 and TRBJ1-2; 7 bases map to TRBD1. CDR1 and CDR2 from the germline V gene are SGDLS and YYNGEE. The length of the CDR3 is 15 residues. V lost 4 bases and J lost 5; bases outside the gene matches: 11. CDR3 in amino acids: CASSSTRDSPYGYTF. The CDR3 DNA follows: TGTGCCAGCAGCTCTACCCGGGACAGTCCGTATGGCTACACCTTC.

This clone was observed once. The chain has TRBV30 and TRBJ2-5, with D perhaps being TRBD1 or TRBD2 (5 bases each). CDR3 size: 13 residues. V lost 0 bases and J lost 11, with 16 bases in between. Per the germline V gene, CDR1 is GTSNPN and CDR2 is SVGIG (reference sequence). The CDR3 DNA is TGTGCCTGGAGTGTAACTCGCGTGGGGGAGCAGTACTTC. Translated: CAWSVTRVGEQYF.

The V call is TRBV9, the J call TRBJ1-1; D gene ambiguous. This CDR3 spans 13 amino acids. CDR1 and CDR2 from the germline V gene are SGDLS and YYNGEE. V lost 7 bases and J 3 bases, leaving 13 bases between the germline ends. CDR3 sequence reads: CASQRDWDTEAFF. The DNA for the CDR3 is TGTGCCAGCCAACGGGATTGGGACACTGAAGCTTTCTTT.

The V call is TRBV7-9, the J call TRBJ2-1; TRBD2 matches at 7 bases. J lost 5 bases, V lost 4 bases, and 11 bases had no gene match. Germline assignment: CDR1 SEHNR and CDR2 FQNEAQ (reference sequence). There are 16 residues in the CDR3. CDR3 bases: TGTGCCAGCAGCTCCCTAGCGGACGAAACCAACAATGAGCAGTTCTTC. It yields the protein CASSSLADETNNEQFF. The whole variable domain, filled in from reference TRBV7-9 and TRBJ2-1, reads DTGVSQNPRHKITKRGQNVTFRCDPISEHNRLYWYRQTLGQGPEFLTYFQNEAQLEKSRLLSDRFSAERPKGSFSTLEIQRTEQGDSAMYLCASSSLADETNNEQFFGPGTRLTVL.

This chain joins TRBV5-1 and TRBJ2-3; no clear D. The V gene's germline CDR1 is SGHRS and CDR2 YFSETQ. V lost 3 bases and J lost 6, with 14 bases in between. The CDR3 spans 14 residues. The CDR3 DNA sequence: TGCGCCAGCAGCTCCCCGAACGTGGGGGATACGCAGTATTTT. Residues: CASSSPNVGDTQYF.

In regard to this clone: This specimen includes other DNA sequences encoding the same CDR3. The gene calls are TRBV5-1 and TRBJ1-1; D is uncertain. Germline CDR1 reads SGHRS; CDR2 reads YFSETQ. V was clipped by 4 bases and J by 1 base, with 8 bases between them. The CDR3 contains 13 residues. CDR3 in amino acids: CASSPGENTEAFF. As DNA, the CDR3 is TGCGCCAGCAGCCCGGGAGAGAACACTGAAGCTTTCTTT.

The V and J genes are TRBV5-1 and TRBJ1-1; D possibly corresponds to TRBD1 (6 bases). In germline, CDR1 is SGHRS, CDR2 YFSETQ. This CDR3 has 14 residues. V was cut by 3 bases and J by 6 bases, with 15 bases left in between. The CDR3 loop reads CASSSHREVAEAFF. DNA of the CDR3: TGCGCCAGCAGCTCACACAGGGAAGTGGCTGAAGCTTTCTTT.

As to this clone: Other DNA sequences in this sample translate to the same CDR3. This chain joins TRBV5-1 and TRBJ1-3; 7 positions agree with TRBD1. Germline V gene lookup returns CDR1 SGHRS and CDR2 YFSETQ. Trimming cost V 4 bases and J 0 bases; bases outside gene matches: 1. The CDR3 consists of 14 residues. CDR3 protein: CASSPGGSGNTIYF. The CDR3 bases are TGCGCCAGCAGCCCAGGGGGCTCTGGAAACACCATATATTTT.

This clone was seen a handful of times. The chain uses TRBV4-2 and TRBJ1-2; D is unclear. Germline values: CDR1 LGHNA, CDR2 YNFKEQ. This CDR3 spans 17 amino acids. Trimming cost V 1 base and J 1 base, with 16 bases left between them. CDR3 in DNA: TGTGCCAGCAGCCAAGGTCTACACCCTTCGAGTAACTATGGCTACACCTTC. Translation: CASSQGLHPSSNYGYTF.

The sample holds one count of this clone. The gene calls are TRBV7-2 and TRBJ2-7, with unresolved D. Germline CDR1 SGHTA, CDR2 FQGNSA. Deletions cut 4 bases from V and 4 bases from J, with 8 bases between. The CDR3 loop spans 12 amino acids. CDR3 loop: CASSSARYEQYF. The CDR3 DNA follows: TGTGCCAGCAGCTCCGCCCGTTACGAGCAGTACTTC.

CDR3 protein: CASSLEGRIPNQPQHF. CDR3 nucleotides: TGTGCCAGCAGCTTAGAGGGACGAATTCCCAATCAGCCCCAGCATTTT. The rearrangement uses TRBV7-8 and TRBJ1-5; D may be TRBD1 (5 bases). The V end lost 1 base, the J end lost 3 bases, and 13 bases lay between the germline ends. CDR1 is SGHVS and CDR2 is FQNEAQ in the germline V gene. The CDR3 has 16 residues. Filled out from reference TRBV7-8 and TRBJ1-5, the complete variable domain reads GAGVSQSPRYKVAKRGQDVALRCDPISGHVSLFWYQQALGQGPEFLTYFQNEAQLDKSGLPSDRFFAERPEGSVSTLKIQRTQQEDSAVYLCASSLEGRIPNQPQHFGDGTRLSIL.

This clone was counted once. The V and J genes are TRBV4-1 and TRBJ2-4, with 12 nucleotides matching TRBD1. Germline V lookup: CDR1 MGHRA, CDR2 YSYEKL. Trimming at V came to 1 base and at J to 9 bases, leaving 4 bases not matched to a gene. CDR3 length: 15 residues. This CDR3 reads CASSQGGQGAGIQYF. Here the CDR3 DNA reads TGCGCCAGCAGCCAAGGGGGACAGGGGGCAGGCATTCAGTACTTC.

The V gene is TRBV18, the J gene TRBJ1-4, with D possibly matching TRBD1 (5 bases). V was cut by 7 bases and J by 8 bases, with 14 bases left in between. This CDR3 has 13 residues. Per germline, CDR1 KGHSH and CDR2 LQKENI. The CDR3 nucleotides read TGTGCCAGCTGCGGGACTCCGGCCGAAAAACTGTTTTTT. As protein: CASCGTPAEKLFF.

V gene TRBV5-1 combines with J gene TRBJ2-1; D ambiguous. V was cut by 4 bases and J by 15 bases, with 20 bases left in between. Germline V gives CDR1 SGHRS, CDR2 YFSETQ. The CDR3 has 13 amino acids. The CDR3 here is CASSLQTGIDWFF. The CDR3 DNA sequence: TGCGCCAGCAGCCTCCAGACTGGGATAGATTGGTTCTTC.

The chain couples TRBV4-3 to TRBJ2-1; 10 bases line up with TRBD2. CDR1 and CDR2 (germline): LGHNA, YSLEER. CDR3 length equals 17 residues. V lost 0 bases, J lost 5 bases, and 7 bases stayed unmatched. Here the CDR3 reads CASSQEFRTSGNNEQFF. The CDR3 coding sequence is TGCGCCAGCAGCCAAGAGTTTAGGACTAGCGGCAACAATGAGCAGTTCTTC.

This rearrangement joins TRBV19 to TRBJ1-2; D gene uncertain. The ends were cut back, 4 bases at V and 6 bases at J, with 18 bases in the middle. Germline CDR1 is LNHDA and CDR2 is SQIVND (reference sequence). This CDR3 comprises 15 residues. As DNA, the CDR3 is TGTGCCAGTAGTAAAGGTAGCCTGATAGTGGATGGCTACACCTTC. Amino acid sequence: CASSKGSLIVDGYTF.

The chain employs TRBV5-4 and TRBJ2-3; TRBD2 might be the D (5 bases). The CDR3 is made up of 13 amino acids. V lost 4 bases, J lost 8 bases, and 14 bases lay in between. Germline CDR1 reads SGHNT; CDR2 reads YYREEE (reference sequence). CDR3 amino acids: CASSQDLARTQYF. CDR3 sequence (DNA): TGTGCCAGCAGCCAAGATCTAGCCCGTACGCAGTATTTT.

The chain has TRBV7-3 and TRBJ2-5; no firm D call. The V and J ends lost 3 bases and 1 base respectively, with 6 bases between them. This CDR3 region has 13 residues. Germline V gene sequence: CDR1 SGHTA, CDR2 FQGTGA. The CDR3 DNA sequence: TGTGCCAGCAGCTTTCAGCGCCAAGAGACCCAGTACTTC. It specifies CASSFQRQETQYF.

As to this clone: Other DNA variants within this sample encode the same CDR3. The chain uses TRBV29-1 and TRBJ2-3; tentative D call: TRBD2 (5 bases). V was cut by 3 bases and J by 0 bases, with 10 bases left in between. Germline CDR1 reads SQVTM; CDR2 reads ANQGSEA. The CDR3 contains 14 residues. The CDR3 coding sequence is TGCAGCGTTGAGAAGAGCGGTAGCACAGATACGCAGTATTTT. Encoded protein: CSVEKSGSTDTQYF.

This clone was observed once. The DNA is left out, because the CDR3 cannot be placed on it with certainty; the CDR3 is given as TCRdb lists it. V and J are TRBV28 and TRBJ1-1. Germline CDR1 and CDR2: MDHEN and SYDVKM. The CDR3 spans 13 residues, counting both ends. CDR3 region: CASSFGAGDGPDF.

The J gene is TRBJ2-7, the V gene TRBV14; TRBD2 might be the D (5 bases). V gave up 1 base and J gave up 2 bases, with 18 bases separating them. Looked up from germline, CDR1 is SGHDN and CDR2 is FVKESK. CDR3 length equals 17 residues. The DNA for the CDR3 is TGTGCCAGCAGCCAAGGTGTCAGGTCGACACTAGCCTACGAGCAGTACTTC. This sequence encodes CASSQGVRSTLAYEQYF.

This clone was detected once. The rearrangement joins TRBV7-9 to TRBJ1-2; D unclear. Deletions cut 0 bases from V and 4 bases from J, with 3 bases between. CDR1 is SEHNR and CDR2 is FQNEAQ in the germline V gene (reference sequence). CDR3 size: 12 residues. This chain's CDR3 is CASSLATYGYTF. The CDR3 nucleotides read TGTGCCAGCAGCTTAGCGACCTATGGCTACACCTTC.

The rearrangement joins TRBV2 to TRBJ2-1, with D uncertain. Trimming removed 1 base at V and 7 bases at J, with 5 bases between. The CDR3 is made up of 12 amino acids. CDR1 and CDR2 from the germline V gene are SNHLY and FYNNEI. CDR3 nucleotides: TGTGCCAGCAGTGAAGACGTGAATGAGCAGTTCTTC. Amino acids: CASSEDVNEQFF.